The following is a T cell receptor beta chain sequence with its context. This sample was included in a study of blood T cell repertoires in COVID-19. For the study at large: Both acute and convalescent COVID-19 samples were obtained from the United States, Italy and Spain. T cells, B-cell-depleted T cells, or PBMCs supplied cDNA or gDNA.

Trimming stripped 3 bases from V and 4 bases from J, with 7 bases between. This CDR3 has 13 amino acids. Germline V lookup: CDR1 SEHNR, CDR2 FQNEAQ (reference sequence). The authors' processing: Estimation of nucleated cell counts relied on the amplification of reference gene primers. Libraries were prepared by immunoSEQ multiplex PCR; TCRdb keeps only in-frame clonotypes and omits some of them. The DNA gave D and trimming, while V, J and clone size come from that table. The table includes around 140,000 clones, more than 70% detected once. The chain recombines TRBV7-9 with TRBJ1-3, with D unresolved. The sample taken for sequencing was peripheral blood. This TCR was sampled from a human donor in a cohort sampled during active COVID-19. The CDR3 protein is CASSFAGGNTIYF. The CDR3, as DNA: TGTGCCAGCAGCTTTGCGGGGGGAAACACCATATATTTT.